A selection of T cell receptor beta chains follows, all from one sample in a study of T cells in Graves' hyperthyroidism and ophthalmopathy. TCRdb re-called the multiplex PCR reads with MiXCR, one entry per CDR3 protein. The sample consists of approximately 690,000 distinct CDR3 sequences, less than 25% of them appearing once. The material sequenced was blood. Receptor source: a young man with Graves' ophthalmopathy. CDR3s include the opening cysteine and the closing phenylalanine or tryptophan.

>TRBV11-2|TRBJ2-2
CASSFRAGGAPTGELFF
>TRBV13|TRBJ1-2
CASSVNRGNYGYTF
>TRBV7-9|TRBJ2-6
CASSTRTGVRSGANVLTF
>TRBV28|TRBJ2-4
CASSLDLSGGIAKNIQYF
>TRBV30|TRBJ2-3
CACPKVGGLGDTQYF
>TRBV28|TRBJ1-2
CASSLSRGLSGYTF
>TRBV3-1|TRBJ2-1
CASSQDSFSYNEQFF
>TRBV6-2/TRBV6-3|TRBJ2-1
CASSGTGGFYNEQFF
>TRBV5-8|TRBJ1-1
CASSLGQGAPTEAFF
>TRBV7-8|TRBJ1-1
CASSARQGPNTEAFF
>TRBV11-2|TRBJ2-7
CASSLGQLYEQYF
>TRBV13|TRBJ2-7
CASSSITAGVPTAYEQYF
>TRBV9|TRBJ2-3
CASSVVEGSSSDTQYF
>TRBV9|TRBJ1-2
CASSVGPASSYGYTF
>TRBV5-1|TRBJ2-7
CASSPEVRGLGPYEQYF
>TRBV5-1|TRBJ2-7
CASSLTSGRIYEQYF
>TRBV28|TRBJ2-5
CASSQGRQETQYF
>TRBV6-1|TRBJ2-3
CASTPTSGITDTQYF
>TRBV20-1|TRBJ2-1
CRPSGRDHEQFF
>TRBV3-1|TRBJ2-1
CASSQAWDRAQFF
>TRBV18|TRBJ1-5
CASSPRGQGASNQPQHF
>TRBV6-1|TRBJ1-2
CATIRTGEKNGYTF
>TRBV6-1|TRBJ2-5
CASSQNSGLKETQYF
>TRBV5-1|TRBJ2-3
CASSLGLGGTQYF
>TRBV10-3|TRBJ2-3
CAISESGGGADTQYF
>TRBV30|TRBJ2-7
CAWSDSSTPYEQYF
>TRBV3-1|TRBJ2-7
CASSHGRGLAGDEQYF
>TRBV20-1|TRBJ1-6
CSARQQGLQSYNSPLHF
>TRBV7-2|TRBJ1-2
CASSAWDRAPYGYTF
>TRBV7-2|TRBJ2-5
CASSPQKTQYF
>TRBV3-1|TRBJ1-6
CASSQDDRNSPLHF
>TRBV10-3|TRBJ2-7
CAISEGYYEQYF
>TRBV6-2/TRBV6-3|TRBJ1-1
CASSPYSRAGTEAFF
>TRBV7-2|TRBJ2-7
CASSLGIRTGSYEQYF
>TRBV18|TRBJ2-2
CASSRRLAGDTGELFF
>TRBV19|TRBJ1-2
CASSIDNRGGYTF
>TRBV7-9|TRBJ2-7
CASSLGKAGEQYF
>TRBV28|TRBJ1-6
CASSAASANSPLHF
>TRBV27|TRBJ2-2
CASAPGQGYTGELFF
>TRBV9|TRBJ2-2
CASSPGDYHTGELFF
>TRBV7-3|TRBJ1-6
CASSLGEKNSPLHF
>TRBV11-2|TRBJ2-7
CASTPGQYEQYF
>TRBV6-5|TRBJ1-1
CASSYPNGLNTEAFF
>TRBV3-1|TRBJ2-5
CASSPMLAEQETQYF
>TRBV20-1|TRBJ2-3
CSARGLAGTSDTQYF
>TRBV2|TRBJ1-2
CASEGPGDGYTF
>TRBV7-9|TRBJ2-1
CASSLTSGRAHEQFF
>TRBV7-8|TRBJ2-7
CASSHPRGVNEQYF
>TRBV29-1|TRBJ1-2
CSGMTGSDGYGYTF
>TRBV2|TRBJ2-1
CASSELELAVIYNEQFF
>TRBV11-3|TRBJ1-1
CASSPSLLNTEAFF
>TRBV15|TRBJ2-2
CATSRSGGGTGELFF